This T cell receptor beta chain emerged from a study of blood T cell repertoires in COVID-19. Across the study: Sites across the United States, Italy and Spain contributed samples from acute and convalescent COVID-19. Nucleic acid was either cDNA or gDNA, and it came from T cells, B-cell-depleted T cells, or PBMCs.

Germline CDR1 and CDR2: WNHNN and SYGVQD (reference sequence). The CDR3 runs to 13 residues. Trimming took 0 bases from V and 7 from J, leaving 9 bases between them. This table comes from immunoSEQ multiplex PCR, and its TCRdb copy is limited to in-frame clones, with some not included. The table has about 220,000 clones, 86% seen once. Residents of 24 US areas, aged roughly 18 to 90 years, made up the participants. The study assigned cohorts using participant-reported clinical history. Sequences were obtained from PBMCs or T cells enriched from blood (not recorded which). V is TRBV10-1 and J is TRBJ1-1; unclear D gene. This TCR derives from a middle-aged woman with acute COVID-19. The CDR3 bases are TGCGCCAGCAGTGAGTCTCACGGCGGTGAAGCTTTCTTT. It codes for CASSESHGGEAFF.